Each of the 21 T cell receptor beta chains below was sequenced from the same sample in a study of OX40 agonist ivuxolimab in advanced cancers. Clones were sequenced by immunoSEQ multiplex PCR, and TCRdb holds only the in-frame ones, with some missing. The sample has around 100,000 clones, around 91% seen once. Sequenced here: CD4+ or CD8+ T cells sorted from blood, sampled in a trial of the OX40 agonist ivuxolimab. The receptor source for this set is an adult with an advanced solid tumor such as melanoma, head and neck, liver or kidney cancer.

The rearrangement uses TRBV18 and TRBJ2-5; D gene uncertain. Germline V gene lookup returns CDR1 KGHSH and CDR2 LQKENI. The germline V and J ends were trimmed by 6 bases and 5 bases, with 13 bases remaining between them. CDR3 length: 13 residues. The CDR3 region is CASSGSLVETQYF. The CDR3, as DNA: TGTGCCAGCTCCGGGTCCTTAGTGGAGACCCAGTACTTC. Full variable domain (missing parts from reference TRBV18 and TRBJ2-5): NAGVMQNPRHLVRRRGQEARLRCSPMKGHSHVYWYRQLPEEGLKFMVYLQKENIIDESGMPKERFSAEFPKEGPSILRIQQVVRGDSAAYFCASSGSLVETQYFGPGTRLLVL.

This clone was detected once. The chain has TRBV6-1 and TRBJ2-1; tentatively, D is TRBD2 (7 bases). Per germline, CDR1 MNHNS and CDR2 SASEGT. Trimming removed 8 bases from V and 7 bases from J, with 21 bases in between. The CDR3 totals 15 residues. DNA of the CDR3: TGTGCCAGCCACCCTCGCAGGGGAGGGTGGAATGAGCAGTTCTTC. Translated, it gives CASHPRRGGWNEQFF.

CDR3 region: CASSSKTGLNEQFF. The CDR3, as DNA: TGTGCCAGCAGCTCTAAGACAGGGTTAAATGAGCAGTTCTTC. The chain recombines TRBV5-4 with TRBJ2-1, with 7 bases aligning to TRBD1. The V gene's germline CDR1 is SGHNT and CDR2 YYREEE (reference sequence). With V trimmed by 3 bases and J by 7 bases, 7 bases remained unmatched. The CDR3 extends over 14 amino acids. The whole variable domain, remainder taken from reference TRBV5-4 and TRBJ2-1, is ETGVTQSPTHLIKTRGQQVTLRCSSQSGHNTVSWYQQALGQGPQFIFQYYREEENGRGNFPPRFSGLQFPNYSSELNVNALELDDSALYLCASSSKTGLNEQFFGPGTRLTVL.

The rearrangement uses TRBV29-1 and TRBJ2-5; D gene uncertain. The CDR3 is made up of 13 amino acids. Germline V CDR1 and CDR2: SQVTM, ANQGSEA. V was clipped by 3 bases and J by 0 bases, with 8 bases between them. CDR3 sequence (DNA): TGCAGCGTTGATACGCTCTACCAAGAGACCCAGTACTTC. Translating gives CSVDTLYQETQYF. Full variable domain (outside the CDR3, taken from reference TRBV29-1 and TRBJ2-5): SAVISQKPSRDICQRGTSLTIQCQVDSQVTMMFWYRQQPGQSLTLIATANQGSEATYESGFVIDKFPISRPNLTFSTLTVSNMSPEDSSIYLCSVDTLYQETQYFGPGTRLLVL.

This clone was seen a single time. The CDR3 DNA follows: TGTGCCAGCAGCTGGGGTAGAGATCAGCCCCAGCATTTT. This sequence encodes CASSWGRDQPQHF. The chain has TRBV7-2 and TRBJ1-5; D is uncertain. Germline V gene data show CDR1 as SGHTA and CDR2 as FQGNSA. This CDR3 is built from 13 residues. V lost 4 bases to trimming and J lost 5 bases, with 9 bases between them.

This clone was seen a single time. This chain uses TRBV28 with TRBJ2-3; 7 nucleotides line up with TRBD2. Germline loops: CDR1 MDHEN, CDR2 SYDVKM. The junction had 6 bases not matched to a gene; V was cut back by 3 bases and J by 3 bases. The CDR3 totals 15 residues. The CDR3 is CASSLFTSVTDTQYF. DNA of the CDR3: TGTGCCAGCAGTTTGTTTACTAGCGTTACAGATACGCAGTATTTT.

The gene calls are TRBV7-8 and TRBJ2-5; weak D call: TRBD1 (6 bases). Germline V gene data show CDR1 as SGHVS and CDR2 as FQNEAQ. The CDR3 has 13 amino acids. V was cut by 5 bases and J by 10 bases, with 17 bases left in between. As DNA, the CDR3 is TGTGCCAGCAGCCTGTTACAGCTAGGGGGCCAGTACTTC. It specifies CASSLLQLGGQYF.

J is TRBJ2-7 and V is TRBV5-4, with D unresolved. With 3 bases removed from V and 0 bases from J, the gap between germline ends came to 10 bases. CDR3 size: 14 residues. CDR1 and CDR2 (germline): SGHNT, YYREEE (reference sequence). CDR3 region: CASSWAHRSYEQYF. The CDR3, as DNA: TGTGCCAGCAGCTGGGCACATCGCTCCTACGAGCAGTACTTC. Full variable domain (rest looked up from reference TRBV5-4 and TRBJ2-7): ETGVTQSPTHLIKTRGQQVTLRCSSQSGHNTVSWYQQALGQGPQFIFQYYREEENGRGNFPPRFSGLQFPNYSSELNVNALELDDSALYLCASSWAHRSYEQYFGPGTRLTVT.

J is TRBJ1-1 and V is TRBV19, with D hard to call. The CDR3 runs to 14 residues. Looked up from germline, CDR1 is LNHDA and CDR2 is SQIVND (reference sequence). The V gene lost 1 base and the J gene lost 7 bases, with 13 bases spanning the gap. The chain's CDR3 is CASSIAPLGGEAFF. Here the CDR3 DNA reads TGTGCCAGTAGTATAGCGCCCTTGGGCGGTGAAGCTTTCTTT.

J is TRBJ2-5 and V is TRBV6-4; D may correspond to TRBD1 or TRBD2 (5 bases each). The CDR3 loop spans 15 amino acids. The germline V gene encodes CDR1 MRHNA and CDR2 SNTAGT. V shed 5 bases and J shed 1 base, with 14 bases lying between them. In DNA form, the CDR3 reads TGTGCCAGCAGTAGGTCGACGGGACCCCAAGAGACCCAGTACTTC. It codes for CASSRSTGPQETQYF.

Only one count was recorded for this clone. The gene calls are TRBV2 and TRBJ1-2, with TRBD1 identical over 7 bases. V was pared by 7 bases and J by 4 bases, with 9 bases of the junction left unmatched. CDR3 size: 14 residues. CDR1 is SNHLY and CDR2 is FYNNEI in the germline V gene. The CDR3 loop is CASTSRGTAYGYTF. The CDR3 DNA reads TGTGCCAGCACCTCACGTGGGACAGCCTATGGCTACACCTTC. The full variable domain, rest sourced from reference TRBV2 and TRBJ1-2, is EPEVTQTPSHQVTQMGQEVILRCVPISNHLYFYWYRQILGQKVEFLVSFYNNEISEKSEIFDDQFSVERPDGSNFTLKIRSTKLEDSAMYFCASTSRGTAYGYTFGSGTRLTVV.

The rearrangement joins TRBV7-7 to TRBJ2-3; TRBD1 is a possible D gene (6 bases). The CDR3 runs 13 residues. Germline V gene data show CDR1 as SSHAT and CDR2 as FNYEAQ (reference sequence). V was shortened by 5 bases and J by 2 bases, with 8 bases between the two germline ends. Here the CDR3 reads CASSGQITDTQYF. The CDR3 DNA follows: TGTGCCAGCAGCGGACAGATCACAGATACGCAGTATTTT.

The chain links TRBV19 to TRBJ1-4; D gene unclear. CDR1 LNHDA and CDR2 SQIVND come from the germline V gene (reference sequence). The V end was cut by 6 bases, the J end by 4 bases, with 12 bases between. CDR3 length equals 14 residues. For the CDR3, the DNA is TGTGCCAGTAGAGCGGGAGCCCTTAATGAAAAACTGTTTTTT. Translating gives CASRAGALNEKLFF.

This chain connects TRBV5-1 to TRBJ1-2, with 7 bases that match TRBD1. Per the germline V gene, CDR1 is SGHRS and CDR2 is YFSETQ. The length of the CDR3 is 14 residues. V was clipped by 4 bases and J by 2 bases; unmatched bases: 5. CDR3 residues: CASSTDRANYGYTF. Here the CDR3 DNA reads TGCGCCAGCAGCACTGACAGGGCGAACTATGGCTACACCTTC.

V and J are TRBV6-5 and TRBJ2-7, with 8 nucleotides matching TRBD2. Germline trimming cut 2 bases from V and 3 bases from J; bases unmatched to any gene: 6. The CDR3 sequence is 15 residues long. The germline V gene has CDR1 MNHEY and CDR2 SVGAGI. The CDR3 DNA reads TGTGCCAGCAGTTACGCGGCGGGGGGAGACTACGAGCAGTACTTC. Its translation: CASSYAAGGDYEQYF.

DNA for the CDR3: TGTGCCAGCAGCGAGGGACAGGTCTCCTACGAGCAGTACTTC. Its translation: CASSEGQVSYEQYF. The chain is built from TRBV21-1 and TRBJ2-7; the D segment call TRBD1 is taken from the table without a DNA check. TRBV21-1 is assigned pseudogene status. The CDR3 extends over 14 amino acids.

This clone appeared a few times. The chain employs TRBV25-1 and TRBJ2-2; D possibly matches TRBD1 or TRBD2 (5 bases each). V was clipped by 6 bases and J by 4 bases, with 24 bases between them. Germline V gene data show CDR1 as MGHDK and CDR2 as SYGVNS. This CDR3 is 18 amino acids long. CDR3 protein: CASSRGAGTKFTTGELFF. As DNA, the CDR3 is TGTGCCAGCAGCAGAGGGGCCGGGACGAAGTTTACCACCGGGGAGCTGTTTTTT.

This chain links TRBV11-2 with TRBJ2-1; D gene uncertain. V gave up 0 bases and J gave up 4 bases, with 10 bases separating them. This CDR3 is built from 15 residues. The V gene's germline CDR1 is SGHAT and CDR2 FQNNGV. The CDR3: CASSLDLEIYNEQFF. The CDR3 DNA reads TGTGCCAGCAGCTTAGATCTGGAGATATACAATGAGCAGTTCTTC.

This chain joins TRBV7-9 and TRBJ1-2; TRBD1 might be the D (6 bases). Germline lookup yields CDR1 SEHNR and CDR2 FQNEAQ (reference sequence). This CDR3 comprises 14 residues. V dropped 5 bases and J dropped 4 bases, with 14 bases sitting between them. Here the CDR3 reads CASSPSDRLYGYTF. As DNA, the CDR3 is TGTGCCAGCAGCCCCTCGGACAGACTCTATGGCTACACCTTC.

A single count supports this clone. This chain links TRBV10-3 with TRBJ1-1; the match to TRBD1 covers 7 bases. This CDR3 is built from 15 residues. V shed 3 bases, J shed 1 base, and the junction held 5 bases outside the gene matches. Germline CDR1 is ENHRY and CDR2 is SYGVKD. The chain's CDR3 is CAISDGAGGNTEAFF. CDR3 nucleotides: TGTGCCATCAGTGATGGGGCAGGGGGGAACACTGAAGCTTTCTTT.

The CDR3 reads CASRRGTGRTEAFF. The CDR3 bases are TGTGCCAGCAGGAGGGGGACAGGGAGAACTGAAGCTTTCTTT. V usage is TRBV25-1 and J usage is TRBJ1-1; 9 nucleotides line up with TRBD1. The CDR3 spans 14 residues. Germline V gene lookup returns CDR1 MGHDK and CDR2 SYGVNS. Trimming at V came to 6 bases and at J to 5 bases, leaving 7 bases not matched to a gene.